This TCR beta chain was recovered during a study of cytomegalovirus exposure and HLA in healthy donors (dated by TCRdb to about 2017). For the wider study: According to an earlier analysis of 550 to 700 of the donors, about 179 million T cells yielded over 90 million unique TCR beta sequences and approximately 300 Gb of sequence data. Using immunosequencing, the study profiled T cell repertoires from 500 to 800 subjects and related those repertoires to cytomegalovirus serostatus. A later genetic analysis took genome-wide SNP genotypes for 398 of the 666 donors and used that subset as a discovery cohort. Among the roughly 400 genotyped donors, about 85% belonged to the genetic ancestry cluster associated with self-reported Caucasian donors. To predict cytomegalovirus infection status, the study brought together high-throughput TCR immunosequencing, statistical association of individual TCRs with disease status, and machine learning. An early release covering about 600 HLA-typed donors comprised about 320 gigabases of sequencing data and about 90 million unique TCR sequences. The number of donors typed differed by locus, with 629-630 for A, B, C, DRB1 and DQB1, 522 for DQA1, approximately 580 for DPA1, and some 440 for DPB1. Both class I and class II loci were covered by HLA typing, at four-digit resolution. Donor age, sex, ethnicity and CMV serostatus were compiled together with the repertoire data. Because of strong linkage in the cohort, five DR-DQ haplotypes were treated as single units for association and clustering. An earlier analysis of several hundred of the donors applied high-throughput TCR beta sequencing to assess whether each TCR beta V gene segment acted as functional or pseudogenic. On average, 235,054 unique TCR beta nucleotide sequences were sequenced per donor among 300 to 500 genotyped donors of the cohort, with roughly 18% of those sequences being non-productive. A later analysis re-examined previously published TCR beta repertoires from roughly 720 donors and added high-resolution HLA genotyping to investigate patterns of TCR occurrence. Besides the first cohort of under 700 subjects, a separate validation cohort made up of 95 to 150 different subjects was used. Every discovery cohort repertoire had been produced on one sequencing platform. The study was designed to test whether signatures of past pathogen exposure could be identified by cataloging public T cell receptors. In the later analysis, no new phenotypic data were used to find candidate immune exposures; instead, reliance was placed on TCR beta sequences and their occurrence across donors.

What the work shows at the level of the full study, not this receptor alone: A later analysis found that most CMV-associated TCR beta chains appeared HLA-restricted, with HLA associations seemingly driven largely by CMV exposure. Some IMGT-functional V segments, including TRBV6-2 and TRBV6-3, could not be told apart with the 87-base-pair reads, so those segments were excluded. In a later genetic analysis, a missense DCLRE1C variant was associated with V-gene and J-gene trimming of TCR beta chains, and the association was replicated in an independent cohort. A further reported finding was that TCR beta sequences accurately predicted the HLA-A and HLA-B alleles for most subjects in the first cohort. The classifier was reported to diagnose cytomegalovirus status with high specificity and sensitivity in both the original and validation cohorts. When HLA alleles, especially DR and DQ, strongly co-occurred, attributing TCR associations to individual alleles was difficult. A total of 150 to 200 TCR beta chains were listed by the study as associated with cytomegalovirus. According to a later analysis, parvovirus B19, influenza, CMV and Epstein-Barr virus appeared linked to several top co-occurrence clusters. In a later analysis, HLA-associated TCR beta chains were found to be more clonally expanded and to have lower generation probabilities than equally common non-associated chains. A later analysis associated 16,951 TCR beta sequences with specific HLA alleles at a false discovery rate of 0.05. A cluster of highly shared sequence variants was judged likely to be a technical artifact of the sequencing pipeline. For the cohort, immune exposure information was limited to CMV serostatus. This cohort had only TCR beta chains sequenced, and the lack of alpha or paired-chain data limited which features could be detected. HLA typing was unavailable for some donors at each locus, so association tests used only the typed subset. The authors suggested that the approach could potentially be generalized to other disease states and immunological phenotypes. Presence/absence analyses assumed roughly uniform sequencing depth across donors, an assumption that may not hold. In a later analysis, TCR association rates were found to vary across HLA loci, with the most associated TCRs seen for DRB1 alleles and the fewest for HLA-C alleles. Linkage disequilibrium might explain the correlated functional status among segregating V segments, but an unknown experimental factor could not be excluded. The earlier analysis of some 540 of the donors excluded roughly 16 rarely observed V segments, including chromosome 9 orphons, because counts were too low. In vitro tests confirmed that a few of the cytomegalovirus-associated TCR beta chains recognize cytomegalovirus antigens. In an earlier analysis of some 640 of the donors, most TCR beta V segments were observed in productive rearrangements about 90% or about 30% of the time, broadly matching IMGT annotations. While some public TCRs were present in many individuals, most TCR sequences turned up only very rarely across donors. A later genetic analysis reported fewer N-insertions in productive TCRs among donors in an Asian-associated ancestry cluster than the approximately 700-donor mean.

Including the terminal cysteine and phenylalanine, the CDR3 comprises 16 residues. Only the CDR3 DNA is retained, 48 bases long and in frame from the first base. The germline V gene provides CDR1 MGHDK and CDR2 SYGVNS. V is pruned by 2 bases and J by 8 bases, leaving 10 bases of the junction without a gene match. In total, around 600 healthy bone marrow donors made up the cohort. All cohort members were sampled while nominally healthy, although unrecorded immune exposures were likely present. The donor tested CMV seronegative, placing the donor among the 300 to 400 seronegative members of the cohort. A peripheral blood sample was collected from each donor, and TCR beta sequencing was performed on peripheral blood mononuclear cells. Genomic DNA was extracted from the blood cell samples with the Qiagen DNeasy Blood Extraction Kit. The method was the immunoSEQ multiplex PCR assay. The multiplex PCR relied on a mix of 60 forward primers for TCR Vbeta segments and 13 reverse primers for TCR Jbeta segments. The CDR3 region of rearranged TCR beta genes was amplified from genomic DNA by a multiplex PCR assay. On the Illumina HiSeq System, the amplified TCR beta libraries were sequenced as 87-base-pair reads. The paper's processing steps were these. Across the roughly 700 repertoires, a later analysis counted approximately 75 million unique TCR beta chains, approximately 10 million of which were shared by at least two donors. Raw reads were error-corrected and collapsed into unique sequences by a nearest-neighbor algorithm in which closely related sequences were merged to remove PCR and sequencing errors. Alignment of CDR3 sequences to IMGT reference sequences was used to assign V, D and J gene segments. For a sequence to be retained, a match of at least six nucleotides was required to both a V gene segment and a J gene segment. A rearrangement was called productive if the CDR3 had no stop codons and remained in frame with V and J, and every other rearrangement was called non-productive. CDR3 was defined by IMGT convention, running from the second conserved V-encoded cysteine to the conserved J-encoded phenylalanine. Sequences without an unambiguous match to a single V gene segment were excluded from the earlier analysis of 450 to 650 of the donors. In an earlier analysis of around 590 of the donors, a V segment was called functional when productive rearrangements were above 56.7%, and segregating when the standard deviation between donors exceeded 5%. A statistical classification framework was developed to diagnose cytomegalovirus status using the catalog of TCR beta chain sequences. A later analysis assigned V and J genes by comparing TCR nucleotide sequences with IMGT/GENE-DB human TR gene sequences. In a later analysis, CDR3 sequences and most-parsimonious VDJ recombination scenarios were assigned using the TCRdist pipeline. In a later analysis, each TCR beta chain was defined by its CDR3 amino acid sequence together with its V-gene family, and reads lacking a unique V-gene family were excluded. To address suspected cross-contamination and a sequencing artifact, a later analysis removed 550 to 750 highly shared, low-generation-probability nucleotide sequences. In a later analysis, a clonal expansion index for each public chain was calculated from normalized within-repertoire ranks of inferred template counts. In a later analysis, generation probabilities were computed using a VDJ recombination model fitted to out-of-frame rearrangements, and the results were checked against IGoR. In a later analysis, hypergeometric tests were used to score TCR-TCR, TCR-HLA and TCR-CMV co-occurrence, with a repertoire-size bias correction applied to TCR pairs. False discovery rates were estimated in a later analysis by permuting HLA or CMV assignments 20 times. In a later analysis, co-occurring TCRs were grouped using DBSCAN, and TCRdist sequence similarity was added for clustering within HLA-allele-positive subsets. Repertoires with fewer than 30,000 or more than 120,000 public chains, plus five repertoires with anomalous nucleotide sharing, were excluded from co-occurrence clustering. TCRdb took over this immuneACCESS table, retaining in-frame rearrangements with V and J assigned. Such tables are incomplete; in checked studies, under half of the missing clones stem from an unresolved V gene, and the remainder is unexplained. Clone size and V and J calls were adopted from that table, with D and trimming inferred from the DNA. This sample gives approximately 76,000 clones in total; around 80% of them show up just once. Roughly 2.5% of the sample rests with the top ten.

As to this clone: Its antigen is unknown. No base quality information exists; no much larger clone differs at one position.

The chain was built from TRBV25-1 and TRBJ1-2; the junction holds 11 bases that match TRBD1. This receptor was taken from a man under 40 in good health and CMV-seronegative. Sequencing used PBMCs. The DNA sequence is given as TGTGCCAGCAGTGAACGGACAGGGGGCTGGCCGGAAGGCTACACCTTC. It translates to CASSERTGGWPEGYTF.